The T cell receptor (beta chain) described here comes from a study of early T cells in non-severe SARS-CoV-2 infection. Trimming removed 2 bases from V and 1 base from J, with 10 bases in between. The germline gives CDR1 MGHRA, CDR2 YSYEKL. CDR3 length: 15 residues. The sample holds a few counts of this clonotype. TCRdb reprocessed the 5' RACE reads with MiXCR, giving one entry per CDR3 protein. The sample carries roughly 48,000 distinct CDR3 sequences, roughly 5.5% recorded once. The V gene is TRBV4-1, the J gene TRBJ2-3, with TRBD2 as a possible D gene (5 bases). Sequencing was done on a sample of whole blood. The receptor's source is an adult who was a healthcare worker with PCR-confirmed SARS-CoV-2 infection or an uninfected control (not recorded which). In DNA form, the CDR3 reads TGCGCCAGCAGCCAAAGGTCCGGGGGCACAGATACGCAGTATTTT. The encoded protein is CASSQRSGGTDTQYF.